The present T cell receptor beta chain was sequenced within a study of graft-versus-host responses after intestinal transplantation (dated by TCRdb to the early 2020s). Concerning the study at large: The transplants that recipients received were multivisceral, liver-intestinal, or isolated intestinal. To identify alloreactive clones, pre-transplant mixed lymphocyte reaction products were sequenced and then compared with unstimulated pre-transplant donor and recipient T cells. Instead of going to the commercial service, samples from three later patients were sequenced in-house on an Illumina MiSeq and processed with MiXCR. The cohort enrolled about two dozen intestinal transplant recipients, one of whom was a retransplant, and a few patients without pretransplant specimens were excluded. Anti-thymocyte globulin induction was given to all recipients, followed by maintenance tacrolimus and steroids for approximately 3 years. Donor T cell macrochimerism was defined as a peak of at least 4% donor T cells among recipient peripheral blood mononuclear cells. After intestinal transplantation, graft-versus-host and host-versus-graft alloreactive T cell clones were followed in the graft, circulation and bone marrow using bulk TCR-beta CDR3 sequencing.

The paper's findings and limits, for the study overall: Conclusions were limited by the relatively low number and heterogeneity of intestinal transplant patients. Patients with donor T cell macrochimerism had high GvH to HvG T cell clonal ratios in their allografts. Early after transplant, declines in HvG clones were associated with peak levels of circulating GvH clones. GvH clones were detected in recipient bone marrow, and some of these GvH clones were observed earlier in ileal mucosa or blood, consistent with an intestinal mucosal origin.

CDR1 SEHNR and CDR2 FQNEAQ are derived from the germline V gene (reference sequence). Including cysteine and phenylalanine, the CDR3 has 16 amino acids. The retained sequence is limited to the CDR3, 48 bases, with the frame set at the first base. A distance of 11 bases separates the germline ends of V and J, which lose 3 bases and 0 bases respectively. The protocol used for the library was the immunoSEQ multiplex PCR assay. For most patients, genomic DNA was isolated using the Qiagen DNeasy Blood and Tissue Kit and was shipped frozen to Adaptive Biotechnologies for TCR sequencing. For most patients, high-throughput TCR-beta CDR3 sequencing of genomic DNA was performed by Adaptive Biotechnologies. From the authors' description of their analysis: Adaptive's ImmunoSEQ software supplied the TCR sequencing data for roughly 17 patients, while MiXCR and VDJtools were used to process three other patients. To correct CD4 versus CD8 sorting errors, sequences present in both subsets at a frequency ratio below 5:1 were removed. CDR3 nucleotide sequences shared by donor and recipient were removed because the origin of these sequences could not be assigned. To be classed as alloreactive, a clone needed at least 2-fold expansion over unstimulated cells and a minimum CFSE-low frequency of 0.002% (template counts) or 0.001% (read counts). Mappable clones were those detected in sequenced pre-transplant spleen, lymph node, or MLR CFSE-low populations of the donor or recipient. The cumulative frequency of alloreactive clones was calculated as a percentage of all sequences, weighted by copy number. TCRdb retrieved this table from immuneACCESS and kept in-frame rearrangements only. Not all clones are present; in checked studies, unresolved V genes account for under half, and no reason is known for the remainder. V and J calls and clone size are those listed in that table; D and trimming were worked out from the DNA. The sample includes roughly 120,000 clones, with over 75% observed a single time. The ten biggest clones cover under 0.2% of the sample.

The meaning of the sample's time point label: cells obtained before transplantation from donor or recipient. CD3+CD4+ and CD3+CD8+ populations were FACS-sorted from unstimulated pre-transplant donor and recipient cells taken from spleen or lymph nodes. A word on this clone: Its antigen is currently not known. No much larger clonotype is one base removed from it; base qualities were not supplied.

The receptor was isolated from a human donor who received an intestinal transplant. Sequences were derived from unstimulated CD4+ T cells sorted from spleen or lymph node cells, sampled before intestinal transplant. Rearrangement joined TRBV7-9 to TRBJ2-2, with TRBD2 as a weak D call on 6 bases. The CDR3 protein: CASSFWGVPNTGELFF. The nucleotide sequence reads TGTGCCAGCAGCTTTTGGGGGGTGCCGAACACCGGGGAGCTGTTTTTT.